This T cell receptor (beta chain) was recorded in a study of blood T cell repertoires in COVID-19. Across the study: Sites in the United States, Italy and Spain provided acute and convalescent COVID-19 samples. From T cells, B-cell-depleted T cells, or PBMCs came the material, which was cDNA or gDNA.

This CDR3 contains 15 residues. Looked up from germline, CDR1 is MNHEY and CDR2 is SMNVEV (reference sequence). V was pared by 2 bases and J by 1 base, with 1 base of the junction left unmatched. Clones were sequenced by immunoSEQ multiplex PCR, and TCRdb holds only the in-frame ones, with some missing. The sample records 60,000 or so clones, 70% to 90% being singletons. Sequencing was performed on peripheral blood. The sequence came from a woman aged 55-75 years with active COVID-19. This chain joins TRBV27 and TRBJ1-5; 8 bases map to TRBD1. CDR3 residues: CASSLGQGSNQPQHF. The CDR3 DNA follows: TGTGCCAGCAGTTTAGGACAGGGCAGCAATCAGCCCCAGCATTTT.